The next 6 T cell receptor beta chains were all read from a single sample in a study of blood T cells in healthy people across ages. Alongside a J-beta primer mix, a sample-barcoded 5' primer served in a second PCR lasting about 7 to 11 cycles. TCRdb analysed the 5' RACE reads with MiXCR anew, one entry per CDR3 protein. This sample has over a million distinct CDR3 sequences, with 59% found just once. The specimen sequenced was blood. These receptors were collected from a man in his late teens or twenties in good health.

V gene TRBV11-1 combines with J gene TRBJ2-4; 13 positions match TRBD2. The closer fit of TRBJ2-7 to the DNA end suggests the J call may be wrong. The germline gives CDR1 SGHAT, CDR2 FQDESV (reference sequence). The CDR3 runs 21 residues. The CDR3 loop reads CASSSTLPTSGRAKSSYEQYF. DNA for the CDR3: TGTGCCAGCAGCTCCACTCTCCCTACTAGCGGGAGGGCCAAATCTTCCTACGAGCAGTACTTC.

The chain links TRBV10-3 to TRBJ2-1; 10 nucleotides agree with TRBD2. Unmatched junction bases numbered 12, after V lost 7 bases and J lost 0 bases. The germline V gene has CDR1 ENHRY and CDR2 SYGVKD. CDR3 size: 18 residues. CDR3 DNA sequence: TGTGCCATCATGGCTAGCGGGGGCCCCAAGGGCTCCTACAATGAGCAGTTCTTC. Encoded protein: CAIMASGGPKGSYNEQFF.

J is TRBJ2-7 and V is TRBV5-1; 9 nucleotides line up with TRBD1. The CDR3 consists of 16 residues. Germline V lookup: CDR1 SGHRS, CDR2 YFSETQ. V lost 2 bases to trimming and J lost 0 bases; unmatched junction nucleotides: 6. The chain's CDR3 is CASSFHRGLSSYEQYF. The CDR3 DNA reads TGCGCCAGCAGCTTTCACAGGGGGCTTTCCTCCTACGAGCAGTACTTC. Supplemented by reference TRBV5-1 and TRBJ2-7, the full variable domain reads KAGVTQTPRYLIKTRGQQVTLSCSPISGHRSVSWYQQTPGQGLQFLFEYFSETQRNKGNFPGRFSGRQFSNSRSEMNVSTLELGDSALYLCASSFHRGLSSYEQYFGPGTRLTVT.

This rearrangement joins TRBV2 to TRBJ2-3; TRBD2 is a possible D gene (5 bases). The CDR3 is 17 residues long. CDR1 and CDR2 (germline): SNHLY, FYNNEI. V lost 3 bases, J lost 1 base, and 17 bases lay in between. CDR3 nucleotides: TGTGCCAGCAGTGACAACCCTGCTCGGGAAGGCACAGATACGCAGTATTTT. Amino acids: CASSDNPAREGTDTQYF.

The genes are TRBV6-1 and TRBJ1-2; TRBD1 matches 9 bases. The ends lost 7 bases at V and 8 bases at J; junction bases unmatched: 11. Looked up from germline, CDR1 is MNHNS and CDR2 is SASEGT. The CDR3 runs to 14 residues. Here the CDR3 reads CASTFRDRVEGYTF. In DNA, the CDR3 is TGTGCCAGCACCTTCCGGGACAGGGTTGAGGGCTACACCTTC.

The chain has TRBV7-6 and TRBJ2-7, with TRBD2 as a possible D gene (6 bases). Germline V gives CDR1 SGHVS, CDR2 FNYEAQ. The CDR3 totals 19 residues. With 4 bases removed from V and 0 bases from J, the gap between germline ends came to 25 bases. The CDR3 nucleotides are TGTGCCAGCAGCTCCGAGTCGCGCGGGACCCAATCGCCCTCCTACGAGCAGTACTTC. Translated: CASSSESRGTQSPSYEQYF.